The 7 T cell receptor beta chains below come from one sample, sequenced in a study of cytomegalovirus exposure and HLA in healthy donors. Primers for the PCR totalled 60 Vbeta and 13 Jbeta. TCRdb keeps only in-frame clones here, not all; method: immunoSEQ multiplex PCR. Of hundreds of thousands of clones listed, 76% were seen once; the top ten hold over 0.55%. Sequencing input: PBMCs. The receptors come from a man between 18 and 29 years old in good health and CMV-seronegative.

This chain joins TRBV7-2 and TRBJ2-1; perhaps TRBD2 as D (6 bases). Germline loops: CDR1 SGHTA, CDR2 FQGNSA. The CDR3 totals 15 residues. The V end lost 1 base, the J end lost 6 bases, and 13 bases lay between the germline ends. CDR3 DNA: TGTGCCAGCAGCTTAGGCCAGGGCGGGGCCAATGAGCAGTTCTTC. Its protein is CASSLGQGGANEQFF.

J is TRBJ1-1 and V is TRBV10-3; no clear D. CDR1 ENHRY and CDR2 SYGVKD come from the germline V gene. The CDR3 runs to 13 residues. V gave up 0 bases and J gave up 11 bases, with 13 bases separating them. The CDR3 spells CAISESGLSGAFF. As DNA, the CDR3 is TGTGCCATCAGTGAGTCGGGTCTCTCGGGGGCTTTCTTT.

This rearrangement joins TRBV6-5 to TRBJ2-7; 8 bases are a match to TRBD2. Germline trimming cut 0 bases from V and 3 bases from J; bases unmatched to any gene: 4. The germline gives CDR1 MNHEY, CDR2 SVGAGI. This CDR3 contains 15 residues. The DNA for the CDR3 is TGTGCCAGCAGTTACTCTACTAGCGGAAACTACGAGCAGTACTTC. Translation gives CASSYSTSGNYEQYF.

V and J are TRBV19 and TRBJ2-7, with 11 bases aligning to TRBD1. Germline V gene lookup returns CDR1 LNHDA and CDR2 SQIVND (reference sequence). Germline trimming cut 8 bases from V and 0 bases from J; bases unmatched to any gene: 3. The CDR3 has 14 amino acids. Here the CDR3 reads CASGDRGDSYEQYF. The CDR3 coding sequence is TGTGCCAGTGGGGACAGGGGGGACTCCTACGAGCAGTACTTC.

This clone was found a few times. J is TRBJ1-1 and V is TRBV5-1, with D tentatively TRBD1 (6 bases). This CDR3 has 14 amino acids. Per the germline V gene, CDR1 is SGHRS and CDR2 is YFSETQ. V lost 3 bases and J lost 3, with 12 bases in between. CDR3 DNA: TGCGCCAGCAGCTCAGGGGAGGGGTACACTGAAGCTTTCTTT. As protein: CASSSGEGYTEAFF.

This chain connects TRBV5-1 to TRBJ1-3; D not resolved. Germline V CDR1 and CDR2: SGHRS, YFSETQ. CDR3 length: 15 amino acids. V shed 5 bases and J shed 2 bases, with 14 bases lying between them. The chain's CDR3 is CASSLGGVTGNTIYF. In DNA, the CDR3 is TGCGCCAGCAGTCTTGGCGGGGTAACTGGAAACACCATATATTTT. Using reference TRBV5-1 and TRBJ1-3 for the parts outside the CDR3, the full variable domain is KAGVTQTPRYLIKTRGQQVTLSCSPISGHRSVSWYQQTPGQGLQFLFEYFSETQRNKGNFPGRFSGRQFSNSRSEMNVSTLELGDSALYLCASSLGGVTGNTIYFGEGSWLTVV.

About this clone: A junction end diverges from the germline sequence, so it may reflect a read error. The chain carries TRBV7-9 and TRBJ1-2; 7 nucleotides align to TRBD1. Germline V gene data show CDR1 as SEHNR and CDR2 as FQNEAQ (reference sequence). The CDR3 is made up of 16 amino acids. The CDR3 loop is CSSSLLFVGTVYGYTF. As DNA, the CDR3 is TGTTCCAGCAGCTTATTGTTCGTCGGGACAGTTTATGGCTACACCTTC.